This T cell receptor (beta chain) was obtained from a study of shared clonotypes between healthy human individuals. Overall study: Three CD4 naive, three CD4 memory, two CD8 naive and one CD8 memory plate were used per donor.

The CDR3 consists of 15 residues. The germline V gene has CDR1 MNHNS and CDR2 SASEGT. V was trimmed by 0 bases and J by 7 bases, leaving 12 bases between them. Terminally differentiated effector memory CD45RA+ cells were excluded from the naive CD8 cells, which were CD45RO-negative and positively selected for CCR7. TCRdb keeps only in-frame clones here, not all; method: immunoSEQ multiplex PCR. The table shows roughly 590,000 clones, with 95% to 96% occurring only once. The chain is built from TRBV6-1 and TRBJ2-2, with D maybe TRBD2 (5 bases). This clonotype was sampled from a woman in her twenties or thirties in good health. The source material was naive CD8+ T cells sorted from blood. This CDR3 is CASSEALERDGELFF. Here the CDR3 DNA reads TGTGCCAGCAGTGAAGCGCTGGAACGGGACGGGGAGCTGTTTTTT.